What follows are 30 T cell receptor beta chains derived from one specimen sequenced in a study of blood T cell repertoires in COVID-19. This table comes from immunoSEQ multiplex PCR, and its TCRdb copy is limited to in-frame clones, with some not included. The table lists roughly 250,000 clones, around 86% of them singletons. Sequences were obtained from peripheral blood. The receptors here all came from an older woman with active or convalescent COVID-19.

This clone appeared once. This chain links TRBV20-1 with TRBJ2-7; D is perhaps TRBD2 (6 bases). Trimming took 0 bases from V and 9 from J, leaving 9 bases between them. The germline V gene has CDR1 DFQATT and CDR2 SNEGSKA (reference sequence). This CDR3 has 11 residues. The CDR3 sequence: CSARDGRRQYF. The DNA for the CDR3 is TGCAGTGCTAGAGATGGGAGGCGGCAGTACTTC.

Only one count was recorded for this clone. The genes are TRBV13 and TRBJ2-3; TRBD2 aligns across 9 bases. Germline V gives CDR1 PRHDT, CDR2 FYEKMQ (reference sequence). The CDR3 extends over 15 amino acids. V shed 2 bases and J 5 bases; nucleotides not matched to a gene: 5. The CDR3 loop is CASSLRPSGVDTQYF. Written as DNA, the CDR3 is TGTGCCAGCAGCTTAAGGCCTAGCGGGGTAGATACGCAGTATTTT.

V is TRBV11-2 and J is TRBJ1-1, with TRBD1 as a possible D gene (6 bases). This CDR3 has 14 residues. From germline, CDR1 is SGHAT and CDR2 FQNNGV. V was trimmed by 3 bases and J by 0 bases, leaving 8 bases between them. CDR3 sequence (DNA): TGTGCCAGCAGCTTGGACAGAGTGAACACTGAAGCTTTCTTT. Its translation is CASSLDRVNTEAFF.

The CDR3 DNA is TGTGCCAGCAGTTACTCGATGAGCACCAATTCACCCCTCCACTTT. Its protein product is CASSYSMSTNSPLHF. This rearrangement joins TRBV6-5 to TRBJ1-6; D gene unclear. Between the trimmed V and J ends, which lost 0 bases and 7 bases, there was a span of 10 bases. Germline V gene data show CDR1 as MNHEY and CDR2 as SVGAGI. The CDR3 contains 15 residues.

This chain's CDR3 is CASSLGGTGVETQYF. The CDR3 DNA reads TGCGCCAGCAGCTTGGGGGGGACAGGGGTCGAGACCCAGTACTTC. V gene TRBV5-1 combines with J gene TRBJ2-5; 10 bases map to TRBD1. CDR1 and CDR2 (germline): SGHRS, YFSETQ. This CDR3 is built from 15 residues. The ends lost 0 bases at V and 5 bases at J; junction bases unmatched: 4.

This clone came up once. The chain combines TRBV4-2 with TRBJ2-1; 10 positions match TRBD2. Germline CDR1 and CDR2: LGHNA and YNFKEQ. Unmatched junction bases numbered 6, after V lost 1 base and J lost 3 bases. This CDR3 is 17 amino acids long. The CDR3 spells CASSQGASGGRYNEQFF. The CDR3 region has the DNA TGTGCCAGCAGCCAAGGGGCTAGCGGGGGCCGCTACAATGAGCAGTTCTTC.

The chain has TRBV5-1 and TRBJ2-7, with D possibly matching TRBD2 (6 bases). Trimming took off 3 bases at V and 4 bases at J, with 11 bases between the two ends. Germline CDR1 SGHRS, CDR2 YFSETQ. The CDR3 loop spans 13 amino acids. The CDR3 nucleotides are TGCGCCAGCAGCTCACTTAGCGGATACGAGCAGTACTTC. Translating gives CASSSLSGYEQYF.

The DNA of the CDR3 is TGTGCCAGCAGTGGACAGGGATATGGCTACACCTTC. Translation: CASSGQGYGYTF. The V gene is TRBV12-3 or TRBV12-4, the J gene TRBJ1-2, with TRBD1 matching over 8 bases. Unmatched junction bases numbered 1, after V lost 5 bases and J lost 5 bases. This CDR3 has 12 amino acids.

This clone showed up just a few times. The chain combines TRBV5-4 with TRBJ2-7, with 7 bases fitting TRBD2. V was pared by 3 bases and J by 3 bases, with 9 bases of the junction left unmatched. The CDR3 length is 15 residues. The V gene's germline CDR1 is SGHNT and CDR2 YYREEE (reference sequence). CDR3 region: CASSSSSGEGYEQYF. The CDR3 coding sequence is TGTGCCAGCAGCTCTTCCTCCGGGGAGGGCTACGAGCAGTACTTC.

The CDR3 DNA reads TGTGCCTGGAGGGGGACAGGGATGAATTCACCCCTCCACTTT. This sequence encodes CAWRGTGMNSPLHF. The chain carries TRBV30 and TRBJ1-6, with TRBD1 matching over 9 bases. The CDR3 has 14 amino acids. Germline V gene lookup returns CDR1 GTSNPN and CDR2 SVGIG (reference sequence). With 3 bases clipped from V and 7 bases from J, the junction kept 4 bases outside the gene matches.

The table lists this clone with a few counts. The chain recombines TRBV2 with TRBJ2-2; 14 positions match TRBD2. This CDR3 has 19 residues. CDR1 is SNHLY and CDR2 is FYNNEI in the germline V gene. V gave up 6 bases and J gave up 0 bases; unmatched junction bases: 9. The CDR3 DNA is TGTGCCAGCAGGCTCCGGACTAGCGGGGGGACTTCGAACACCGGGGAGCTGTTTTTT. It specifies CASRLRTSGGTSNTGELFF.

The rearrangement joins TRBV15 to TRBJ1-2; TRBD1 is a possible D gene (6 bases). This CDR3 comprises 13 residues. With 3 bases removed from V and 10 bases from J, the gap between germline ends came to 15 bases. Germline assignment: CDR1 LNHNV and CDR2 YYDKDF (reference sequence). CDR3 nucleotides: TGTGCCACCAGCAGGCATTCAGGGGACGCCTACACCTTC. As protein: CATSRHSGDAYTF.

This clone was recorded once. This chain links TRBV7-8 with TRBJ2-5; D may be TRBD1 (6 bases). This CDR3 has 15 amino acids. CDR1 SGHVS and CDR2 FQNEAQ come from the germline V gene. Deletions cut 1 base from V and 2 bases from J, with 11 bases between. The CDR3 DNA sequence: TGTGCCAGCAGCTTAGGGGTAGGGGGACAAGAGACCCAGTACTTC. Translated, it gives CASSLGVGGQETQYF.

The chain couples TRBV21-1 to TRBJ2-1; the D call of TRBD2 is as the table states it, not checked on the DNA. TRBV21-1 is given as a pseudogene. CDR3 size: 16 residues. In nucleotides, the CDR3 is TGTGCCAGCAGCCGGGACGGACTAGCGGCCTACAATGAGCAGTTCTTC. Its translation is CASSRDGLAAYNEQFF.

The chain joins TRBV14 to TRBJ1-1; D may be TRBD1 (6 bases). Trimming removed 2 bases from V and 4 bases from J, with 11 bases in between. The CDR3 runs 14 residues. CDR1 is SGHDN and CDR2 is FVKESK in the germline V gene. CDR3 protein: CASSQLQGSTEAFF. CDR3 in DNA: TGTGCCAGCAGCCAACTACAGGGTTCCACTGAAGCTTTCTTT.

This clone is a singleton in its sample. The chain uses TRBV6-5 and TRBJ2-7; D remains ambiguous. V shed 6 bases and J shed 2 bases, with 17 bases lying between them. This CDR3 spans 15 amino acids. Germline V gives CDR1 MNHEY, CDR2 SVGAGI. CDR3 nucleotide sequence: TGTGCCAGCAGCCGCCGCTACGTGAGTACCTACGAGCAGTACTTC. It specifies CASSRRYVSTYEQYF.

Here the CDR3 reads CAISGGDQPQHF. The CDR3 nucleotides read TGTGCCATCAGTGGGGGAGATCAGCCCCAGCATTTT. V usage is TRBV10-3 and J usage is TRBJ1-5; D is unresolved. Trimming left V 4 bases short and J 5 bases short, with 6 bases between. The V gene's germline CDR1 is ENHRY and CDR2 SYGVKD. There are 12 residues in the CDR3.

The chain combines TRBV6-6 with TRBJ2-2; 7 nucleotides match TRBD1. J was trimmed by 3 bases and V by 2 bases; bases with no gene match: 3. The CDR3 contains 15 residues. Germline V gene lookup returns CDR1 MNHNY and CDR2 SVGAGI (reference sequence). The CDR3 loop reads CASSYRQGDTGELFF. CDR3 nucleotide sequence: TGTGCCAGCAGTTACCGGCAGGGGGACACCGGGGAGCTGTTTTTT.

This clone has just one count. This chain links TRBV9 with TRBJ2-2; 7 bases are a match to TRBD1. This CDR3 has 15 amino acids. Germline-derived CDR1 and CDR2 are SGDLS and YYNGEE. J gave up 1 base and V 4 bases, and 4 bases lay outside the gene matches. CDR3 sequence reads: CASSHGQENTGELFF. For the CDR3, the DNA is TGTGCCAGCAGCCACGGACAGGAGAACACCGGGGAGCTGTTTTTT.

This chain's CDR3 is CAYSSPTGNTDTQYF. The CDR3 coding sequence is TGTGCCTATAGTAGCCCGACAGGGAACACAGATACGCAGTATTTT. The chain couples TRBV30 to TRBJ2-3, with 7 bases lining up with TRBD1. Germline V gene lookup returns CDR1 GTSNPN and CDR2 SVGIG (reference sequence). The CDR3 runs to 15 residues. Germline trimming cut 7 bases from V and 2 bases from J; bases unmatched to any gene: 12.

This chain connects TRBV6-1 to TRBJ2-1, with 14 bases identical to TRBD2. After removal of 3 bases from V and 9 bases from J, the junction contained 4 bases not matched to a gene. Germline CDR1 is MNHNS and CDR2 is SASEGT. The CDR3 has 15 residues. CDR3 coding DNA: TGTGCCAGCAGTGAGGGACTAGCGGGGGCGAGTGAGCAGTTCTTC. It specifies CASSEGLAGASEQFF.

The J gene is TRBJ2-1, the V gene TRBV20-1; D call uncertain. Trimming stripped 6 bases from V and 7 bases from J, with 10 bases between. Germline CDR1 and CDR2: DFQATT and SNEGSKA (reference sequence). CDR3 size: 11 residues. Here the CDR3 reads CSARGRNEQFF. The CDR3 bases are TGCAGTGCCCGAGGTAGGAATGAGCAGTTCTTC.

V usage is TRBV7-9 and J usage is TRBJ1-2; D call uncertain. The CDR3 has 12 amino acids. Trimming took 1 base from V and 8 from J, leaving 8 bases between them. Per the germline V gene, CDR1 is SEHNR and CDR2 is FQNEAQ (reference sequence). CDR3 bases: TGTGCCAGCAGCTTAGGAGGTGCGGGCTACACCTTC. Protein: CASSLGGAGYTF.

The chain uses TRBV2 and TRBJ2-2; D is unresolved. The length of the CDR3 is 13 residues. Germline V lookup: CDR1 SNHLY, CDR2 FYNNEI. V lost 4 bases and J 7 bases, leaving 10 bases between the germline ends. Written as DNA, the CDR3 is TGTGCCAGCAGTGGACTGACTCGCGGGGAGCTGTTTTTT. Translation: CASSGLTRGELFF.

This clone was seen a handful of times. This chain connects TRBV9 to TRBJ2-5; D possibly corresponds to TRBD2 (7 bases). CDR3 size: 16 residues. Trimming pared 0 bases from V and 5 bases from J, leaving 17 bases between. In germline, CDR1 is SGDLS, CDR2 YYNGEE. The CDR3 loop is CASSVGPGGLGETQYF. CDR3 DNA: TGTGCCAGCAGCGTAGGGCCCGGGGGGCTCGGGGAGACCCAGTACTTC.

The rearrangement uses TRBV28 and TRBJ1-1; 7 nucleotides match TRBD1. CDR3 length equals 13 residues. V lost 3 bases to trimming and J lost 5 bases; unmatched junction nucleotides: 3. From germline, CDR1 is MDHEN and CDR2 SYDVKM. The CDR3 protein is CASSLGQRTEAFF. The CDR3 nucleotides read TGTGCCAGCAGTTTGGGACAGAGAACTGAAGCTTTCTTT.

This clone was counted between two and nine times. The rearrangement uses TRBV19 and TRBJ1-1; a weak D match, TRBD1 (6 bases). With 7 bases removed from V and 1 base from J, the gap between germline ends came to 13 bases. The CDR3 sequence is 14 residues long. Looked up from germline, CDR1 is LNHDA and CDR2 is SQIVND (reference sequence). The CDR3 bases are TGTGCCAGTATCGCCAGGGGTGAGAACACTGAAGCTTTCTTT. It translates to CASIARGENTEAFF.

This clone was detected only a few times. CDR3 DNA sequence: TGCGCCAGCAGGGGGGGGCAGGGGTACTACGAGCAGTACTTC. This translates into CASRGGQGYYEQYF. The chain is built from TRBV10-1 and TRBJ2-7; D might be TRBD2 (7 bases). This CDR3 is built from 14 residues. The germline gives CDR1 WNHNN, CDR2 SYGVQD (reference sequence). V was clipped by 6 bases and J by 3 bases, with 15 bases between them.

V gene TRBV11-3 combines with J gene TRBJ2-4; the match to TRBD1 covers 10 bases. The CDR3 totals 16 residues. Looked up from germline, CDR1 is SGHNT and CDR2 is YENEEA. V gave up 5 bases and J gave up 0 bases; unmatched junction bases: 4. The DNA for the CDR3 is TGTGCCAGCAGCCTTGGGACAGGGGCAGCCAAAAACATTCAGTACTTC. It codes for CASSLGTGAAKNIQYF.

The chain's CDR3 is CASSLRTNSYEQYF. CDR3 nucleotide sequence: TGTGCCAGCAGTCTTAGGACTAACTCCTACGAGCAGTACTTC. The gene calls are TRBV6-2 or TRBV6-3 and TRBJ2-7; weak D call: TRBD2 (6 bases). CDR1 and CDR2 from the germline V gene are MNHEY and SVGEGT. Trimming pared 5 bases from V and 0 bases from J, leaving 11 bases between. This CDR3 spans 14 amino acids.